This TCR beta chain was sequenced during a study of technical replicates of blood from several donors (dated by TCRdb to 2015 to 2018). Library creation used the immunoSEQ multiplex PCR assay. TCRdb's version of the immuneACCESS table is confined to in-frame rearrangements and falls short of the full clone set. An unresolved V gene accounts for under half of the shortfall where checked; the remainder is of unknown origin. Across this sample there are about 66,000 clones, with 88% seen only once. The ten biggest clones cover approximately 4.4% of the sample. About this clone itself: Its antigen remains unidentified. No per-base quality is available; no much larger clone lies one base away.

CDR1 and CDR2, looked up from the germline V gene (reference sequence), are SGHNT and YYREEE. The CDR3 runs 15 amino acids, cysteine and phenylalanine included. This entry keeps only the CDR3 DNA: 45 bases, framed from base 1. V is cut by 4 bases and J by 1 base, and the space between the germline ends is 12 bases. The sample comprised PBMCs. Recombination connected TRBV5-4 to TRBJ2-1; TRBD2 could be the D gene, as 5 bases match. This receptor was identified in a human donor in good health. Some clones in this sample may be carry-over from other donors' samples. The nucleotides are TGTGCCAGCAGCCCGCGGACGGGATCCTACAATGAGCAGTTCTTC. Translation gives CASSPRTGSYNEQFF.